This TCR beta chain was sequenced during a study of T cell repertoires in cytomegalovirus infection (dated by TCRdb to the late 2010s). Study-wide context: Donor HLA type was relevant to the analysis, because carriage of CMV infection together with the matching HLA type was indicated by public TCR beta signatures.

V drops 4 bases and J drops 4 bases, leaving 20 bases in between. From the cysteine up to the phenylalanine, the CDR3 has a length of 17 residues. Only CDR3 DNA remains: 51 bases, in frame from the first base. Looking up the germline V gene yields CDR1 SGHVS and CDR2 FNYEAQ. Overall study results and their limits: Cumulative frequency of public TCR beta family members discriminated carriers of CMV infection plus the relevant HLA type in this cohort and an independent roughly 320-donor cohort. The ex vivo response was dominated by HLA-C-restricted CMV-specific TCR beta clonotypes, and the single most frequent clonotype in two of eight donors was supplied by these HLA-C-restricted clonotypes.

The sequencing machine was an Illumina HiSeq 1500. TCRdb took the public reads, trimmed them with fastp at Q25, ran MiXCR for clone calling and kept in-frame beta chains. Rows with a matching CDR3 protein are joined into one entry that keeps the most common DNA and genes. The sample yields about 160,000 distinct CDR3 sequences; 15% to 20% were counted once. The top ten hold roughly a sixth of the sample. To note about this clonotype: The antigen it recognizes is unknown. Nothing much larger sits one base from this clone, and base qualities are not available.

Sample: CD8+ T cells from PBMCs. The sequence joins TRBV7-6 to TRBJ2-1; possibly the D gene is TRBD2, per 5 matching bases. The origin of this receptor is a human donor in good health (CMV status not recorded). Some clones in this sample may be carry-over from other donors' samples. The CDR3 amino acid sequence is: CASSWSTGEGLYNEQFF. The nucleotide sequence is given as TGTGCCAGCAGCTGGTCGACCGGGGAAGGGTTATACAATGAGCAGTTCTTC.